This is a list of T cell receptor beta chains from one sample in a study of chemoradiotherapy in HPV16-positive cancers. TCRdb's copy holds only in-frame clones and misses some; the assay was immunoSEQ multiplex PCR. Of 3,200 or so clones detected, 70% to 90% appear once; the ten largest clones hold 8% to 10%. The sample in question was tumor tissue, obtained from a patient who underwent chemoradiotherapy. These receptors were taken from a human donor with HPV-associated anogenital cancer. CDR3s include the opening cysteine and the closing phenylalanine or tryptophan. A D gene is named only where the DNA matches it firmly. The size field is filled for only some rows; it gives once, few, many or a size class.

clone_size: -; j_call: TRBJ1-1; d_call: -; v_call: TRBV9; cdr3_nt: TGTGCCAGCAGCCAAGGGACGGGAGCTGAAGCTTTCTTT; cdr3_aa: CASSQGTGAEAFF
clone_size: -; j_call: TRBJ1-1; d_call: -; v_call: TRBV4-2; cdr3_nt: TGTGCCAGCAGCCAAGATATAGCGGAACAGCAAGAAGCTTTCTTT; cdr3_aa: CASSQDIAEQQEAFF
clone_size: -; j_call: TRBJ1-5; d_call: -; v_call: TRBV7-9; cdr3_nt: TGTGCCAGCAGCTTAGACGGCCAGGGGTATCAGCCCCAGCATTTT; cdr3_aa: CASSLDGQGYQPQHF
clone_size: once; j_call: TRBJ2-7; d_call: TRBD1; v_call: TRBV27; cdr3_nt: TGTGCCAGCAGTTACCGGGACAGGGGGAGGGAGCAGTACTTC; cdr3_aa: CASSYRDRGREQYF
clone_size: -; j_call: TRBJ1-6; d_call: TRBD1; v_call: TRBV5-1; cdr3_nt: TGCGCCAGCAGCTCAGGACAGGTTAATTCACCCCTCCACTTT; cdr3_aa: CASSSGQVNSPLHF
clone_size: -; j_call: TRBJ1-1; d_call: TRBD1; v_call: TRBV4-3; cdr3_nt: TGCGCCAGCAGCCGAAACAGGGGGAACACTGAAGCTTTCTTT; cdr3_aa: CASSRNRGNTEAFF
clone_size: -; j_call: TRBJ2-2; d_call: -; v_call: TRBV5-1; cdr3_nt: TGCGCCAGCAGCTTAAGCGGTCCGGACACCGGGGAGCTGTTTTTT; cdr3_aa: CASSLSGPDTGELFF
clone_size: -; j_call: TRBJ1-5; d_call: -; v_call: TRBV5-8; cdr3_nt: TGTGCCAGCAGCTTGGCGCAGTATAGCAATCAGCCCCAGCATTTT; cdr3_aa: CASSLAQYSNQPQHF
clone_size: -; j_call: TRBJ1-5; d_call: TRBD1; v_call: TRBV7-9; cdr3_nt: TGTGCCAGCAGCTTGGGGACGGGACAGCGGCCCCAGCATTTT; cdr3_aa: CASSLGTGQRPQHF
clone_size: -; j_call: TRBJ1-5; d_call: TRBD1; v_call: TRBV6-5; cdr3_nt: TGTGCCAGCAGTTACTGGGGACAGGGCGACCTCCAGCCCCAGCATTTT; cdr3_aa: CASSYWGQGDLQPQHF
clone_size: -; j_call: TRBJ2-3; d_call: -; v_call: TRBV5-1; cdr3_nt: TGCGCCAGCAGCTTGTGGGGTCCTGGACCAGATACGCAGTATTTT; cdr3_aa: CASSLWGPGPDTQYF
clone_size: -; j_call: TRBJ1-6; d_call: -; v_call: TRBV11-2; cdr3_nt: TGTGCCAGCAGCTTAGTCGCAGAGCGGTCCCTCCACTTT; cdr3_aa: CASSLVAERSLHF
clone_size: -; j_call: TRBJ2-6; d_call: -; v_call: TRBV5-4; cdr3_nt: TGTGCCAGCAGCGCGGGACAGCACTCTGGGGCCAACGTCCTGACTTTC; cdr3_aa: CASSAGQHSGANVLTF
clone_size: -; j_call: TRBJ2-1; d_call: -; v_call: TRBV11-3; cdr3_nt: TGTGCCAGCAGCTTGGGGGGAAGTAATGAGCAGTTCTTC; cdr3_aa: CASSLGGSNEQFF
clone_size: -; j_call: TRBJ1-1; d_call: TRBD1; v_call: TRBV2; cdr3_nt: TGTGCCAGCAGACAGGGGCTCCCATACGGCTCTGAAGCTTTCTTT; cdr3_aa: CASRQGLPYGSEAFF
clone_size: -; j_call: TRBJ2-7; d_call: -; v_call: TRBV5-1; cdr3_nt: TGCGCCAGCAGTATGGGGTACGAGCAGTACTTC; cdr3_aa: CASSMGYEQYF
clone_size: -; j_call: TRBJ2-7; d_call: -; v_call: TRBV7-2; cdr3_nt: TGTGCCAGCAGCCCTAACGGCCCCTACGAGCAGTACTTC; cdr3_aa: CASSPNGPYEQYF
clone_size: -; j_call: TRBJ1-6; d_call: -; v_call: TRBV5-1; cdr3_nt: TGCGCCAGCAGCTTGGCTCCAGTACGGATGATGGGTTCACCCCTCCACTTT; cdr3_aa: CASSLAPVRMMGSPLHF
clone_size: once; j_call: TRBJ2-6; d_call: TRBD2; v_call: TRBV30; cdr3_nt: TGTGCCTGGAAGACTAGCGGGACCCGCTCTGGGGCCAACGTCCTGACTTTC; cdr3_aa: CAWKTSGTRSGANVLTF
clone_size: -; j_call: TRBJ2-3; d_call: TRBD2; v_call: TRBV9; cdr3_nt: TGTGCCAGCAGCGGGGGACTAGCCCCAGATACGCAGTATTTT; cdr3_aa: CASSGGLAPDTQYF
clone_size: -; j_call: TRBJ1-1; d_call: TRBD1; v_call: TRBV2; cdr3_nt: TGTGCCAGCAGTGAACAGGGGGCATCTACTGAAGCTTTCTTT; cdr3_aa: CASSEQGASTEAFF
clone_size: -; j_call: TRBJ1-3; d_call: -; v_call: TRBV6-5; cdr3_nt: TGTGCCAGCAGCTTCCAGCACACCATATATTTT; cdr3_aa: CASSFQHTIYF
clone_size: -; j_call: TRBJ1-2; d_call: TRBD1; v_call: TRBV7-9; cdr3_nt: TGTGCCAGCAGCTCACCGGGACAGTCGAACTATGGCTACACCTTC; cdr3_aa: CASSSPGQSNYGYTF
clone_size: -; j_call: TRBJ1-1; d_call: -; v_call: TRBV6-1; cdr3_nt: TGTGCCAGCAGTGCTGTCTCAGGGAACACTGAAGCTTTCTTT; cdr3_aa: CASSAVSGNTEAFF
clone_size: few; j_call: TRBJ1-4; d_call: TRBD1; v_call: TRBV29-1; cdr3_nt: TGCAGCGTCCAGGGGGGGAATGAAAAACTGTTTTTT; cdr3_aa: CSVQGGNEKLFF
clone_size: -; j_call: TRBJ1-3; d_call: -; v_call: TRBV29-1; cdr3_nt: TGCAGCGTTTGCTTTCTGAAGGTTGGAAACACCATATATTTT; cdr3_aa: CSVCFLKVGNTIYF
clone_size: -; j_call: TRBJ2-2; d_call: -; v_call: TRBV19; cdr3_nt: TGTGCCAGTAGGGGGGTAGGGAACACCGGGGAGCTGTTTTTT; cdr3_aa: CASRGVGNTGELFF
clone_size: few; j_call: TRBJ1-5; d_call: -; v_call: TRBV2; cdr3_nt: TGTGCCAGCAGTCTTGGCAGGGGAGTTCAGCCCCAGCATTTT; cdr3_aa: CASSLGRGVQPQHF
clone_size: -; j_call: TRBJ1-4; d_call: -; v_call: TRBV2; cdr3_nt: TGTGCCAGCACCCTTCAAAGGGGAGTCATAGAGAATGAAAAACTGTTTTTT; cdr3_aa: CASTLQRGVIENEKLFF
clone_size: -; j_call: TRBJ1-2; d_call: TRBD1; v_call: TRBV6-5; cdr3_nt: TGTGCCGCCTCAATCTCAGGGGGTGTTTATGGCTACACCTTC; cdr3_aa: CAASISGGVYGYTF
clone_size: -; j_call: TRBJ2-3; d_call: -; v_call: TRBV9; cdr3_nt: TGTGCCAGCGGAGAACAGGGAGGCACAGATACGCAGTATTTT; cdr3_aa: CASGEQGGTDTQYF
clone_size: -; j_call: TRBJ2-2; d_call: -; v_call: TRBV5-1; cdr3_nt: TGCGCCAGCAGCCCGGCAGGGAACACCGGGGAGCTGTTTTTT; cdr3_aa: CASSPAGNTGELFF
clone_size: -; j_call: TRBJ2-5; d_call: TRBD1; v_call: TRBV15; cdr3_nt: TGTGCCACCAGCAGAGATCTTGGACAGGTCTACCAAGAGACCCAGTACTTC; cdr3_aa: CATSRDLGQVYQETQYF
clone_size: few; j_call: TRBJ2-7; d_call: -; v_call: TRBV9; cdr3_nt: TGTGCCAGCAGCGTAGGCCACCTGAGCTCCTACGAGCAGTACTTC; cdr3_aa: CASSVGHLSSYEQYF
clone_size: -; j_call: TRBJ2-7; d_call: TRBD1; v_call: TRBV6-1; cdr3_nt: TGTGCCAGCAGTGAAGATACGGGACAGGGGGTTCTCGAGCAGTACTTC; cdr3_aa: CASSEDTGQGVLEQYF
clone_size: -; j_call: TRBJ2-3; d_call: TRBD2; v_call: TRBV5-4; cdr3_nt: TGTGCCAGCAGCTTCAATAGGTTAGCGGGGGAGGATACGCAGTATTTT; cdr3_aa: CASSFNRLAGEDTQYF
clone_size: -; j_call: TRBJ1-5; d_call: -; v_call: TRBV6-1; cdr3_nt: TGTGCCAGCACCCCCAGTGGGGGTAGCAATCAGCCCCAGCATTTT; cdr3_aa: CASTPSGGSNQPQHF
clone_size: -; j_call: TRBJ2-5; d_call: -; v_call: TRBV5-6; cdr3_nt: TGTGCCAGCAGCTTGGGAAACAGGGACGGGACCCAGTACTTC; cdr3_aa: CASSLGNRDGTQYF
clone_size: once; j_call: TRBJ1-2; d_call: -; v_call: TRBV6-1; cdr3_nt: TGTGCCAGCAGTGCAAGGTCAGAGTACTATGGCTACACCTTC; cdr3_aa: CASSARSEYYGYTF
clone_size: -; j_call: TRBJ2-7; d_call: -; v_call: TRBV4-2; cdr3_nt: TGTGCCAGCAGCCAAGATCCGCCGGCAGGGGCCACTGTCCCCTTATACTACGAGCAGTACTTC; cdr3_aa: CASSQDPPAGATVPLYYEQYF
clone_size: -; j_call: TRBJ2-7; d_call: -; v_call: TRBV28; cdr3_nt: TGTGCCAGCAGTTCCCCCGAAGGGAACGAGCAGTACTTC; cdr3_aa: CASSSPEGNEQYF
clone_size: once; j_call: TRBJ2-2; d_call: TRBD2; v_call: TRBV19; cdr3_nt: TGTGCCAGTAGTATAGGTCTAGCGGGGGCTGGCGGGGAGCTGTTTTTT; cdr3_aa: CASSIGLAGAGGELFF
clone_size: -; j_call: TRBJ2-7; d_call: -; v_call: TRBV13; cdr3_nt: TGTGCCAGCAGCCGGAGGTCTCAAGAGCAGTACTTC; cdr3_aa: CASSRRSQEQYF
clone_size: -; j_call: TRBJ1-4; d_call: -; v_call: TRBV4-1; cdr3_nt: TGCGCCAGCAGCCAAGGGCTTAATGAAAAACTGTTTTTT; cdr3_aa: CASSQGLNEKLFF
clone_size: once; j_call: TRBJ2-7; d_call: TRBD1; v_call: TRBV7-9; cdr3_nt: TGTGCCAGCAGCTTGACAGGGGGCTACGAGCAGTACTTC; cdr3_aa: CASSLTGGYEQYF
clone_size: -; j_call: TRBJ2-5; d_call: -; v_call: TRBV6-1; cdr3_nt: TGTGCCAGCAGTTCAGCCCCAGACAGCCAAGAGACCCAGTACTTC; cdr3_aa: CASSSAPDSQETQYF
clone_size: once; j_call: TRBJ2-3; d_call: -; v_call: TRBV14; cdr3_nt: TGTGCCAGCAGCCAAGGAATTGTCCCGTCGCAGTATTTT; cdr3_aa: CASSQGIVPSQYF
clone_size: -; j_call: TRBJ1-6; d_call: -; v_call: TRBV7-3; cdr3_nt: TGTGCCAGCAGCTTAATGGGCGGAGATAATTCACCCCTCCACTTT; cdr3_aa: CASSLMGGDNSPLHF
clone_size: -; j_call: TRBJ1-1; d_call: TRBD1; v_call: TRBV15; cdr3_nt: TGTGCCACCAGAGGACAGGGGGCCCATGAAGCTTTCTTT; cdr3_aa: CATRGQGAHEAFF
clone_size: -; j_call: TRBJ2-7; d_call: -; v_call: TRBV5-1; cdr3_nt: TGCGCCAGCAGCTTCGGGGAGAGGTCCTACGAGCAGTACTTC; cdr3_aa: CASSFGERSYEQYF
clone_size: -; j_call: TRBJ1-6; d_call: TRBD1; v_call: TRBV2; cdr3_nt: TGTGCCAGCAGTGCGGGACAGGCCCCTTATTCACCCCTCCACTTT; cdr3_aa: CASSAGQAPYSPLHF
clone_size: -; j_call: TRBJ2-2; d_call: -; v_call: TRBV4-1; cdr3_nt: TGCGCCAGCAGCAAGGGAGAAGGCGGGGAGCTGTTTTTT; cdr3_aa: CASSKGEGGELFF
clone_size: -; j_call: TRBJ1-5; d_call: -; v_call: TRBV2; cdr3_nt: TGTGCCAGCAGTTTTGACATGGATCAGCCCCAGCATTTT; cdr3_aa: CASSFDMDQPQHF
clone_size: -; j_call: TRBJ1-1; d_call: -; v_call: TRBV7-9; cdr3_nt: TGTGCCAGCAGCTTAGAAGCGTCAGAAGCTTTCTTT; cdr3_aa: CASSLEASEAFF
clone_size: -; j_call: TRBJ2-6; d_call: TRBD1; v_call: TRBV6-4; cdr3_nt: TGTGCCAGCAGTGACTCGGGGACAGGGGGGGCCAACGTCCTGACTTTC; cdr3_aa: CASSDSGTGGANVLTF
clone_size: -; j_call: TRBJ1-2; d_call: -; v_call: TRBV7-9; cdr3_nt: TGTGCCAGCAGCTTACGGAGGATCCGGGTCCCACCGTTTAACTATGGCTACACCTTC; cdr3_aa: CASSLRRIRVPPFNYGYTF